This T cell receptor (beta chain) was identified in a study of technical replicates of blood from a few donors. Clones were sequenced by immunoSEQ multiplex PCR, and TCRdb holds only the in-frame ones, with some missing. Of 60,000 to 65,000 clones in the sample, 75% to 90% are singletons; the top ten hold roughly 4.6%. CDR1 and CDR2 from the germline V gene are SGHDT and YYEEEE. The CDR3 totals 16 residues. Germline trimming cut 0 bases from V and 9 bases from J; bases unmatched to any gene: 12. This chain joins TRBV5-6 and TRBJ2-7, with 10 bases lining up with TRBD2. The source of this sequence is a human donor in good health. Some clones in this sample may be carry-over from other donors' samples. The sequenced sample consisted of PBMCs. The CDR3 nucleotides are TGTGCCAGCAGCTTGGCCGGTGCTAGCGGGAGCTATGGGCAGTACTTC. It specifies CASSLAGASGSYGQYF.